The clone carrying this T cell receptor (beta chain) was seen repeatedly, ten times or more. Antigen unknown. Time point: pre-sensitization, week 0. The sample's treatment: therapeutic diphenylcyclopropenone sensitization with weekly scalp DPC. Blood collection happened ahead of applying each patch test. Sample donors consisted of patients with alopecia, aged 18 to 70 years, who were suitable for DPC. The data derive from a study of human T cells and chemical hapten exposure. Points from the study as a whole: Those TCRs sitting above 1 in 1000 frequency stayed the same with DPC sensitization.

TCRdb recomputed calls from the RACE reads with MiXCR, one row per CDR3 protein. The table has about 260,000 distinct CDR3 sequences, approximately 8.6% seen once. The CDR3 runs 14 residues. Germline V gene lookup returns CDR1 SNHLY and CDR2 FYNNEI. Deletions cut 2 bases from V and 3 bases from J, with 7 bases between. The J gene is TRBJ2-2, the V gene TRBV2, with D unresolved. The receptor's source is a woman aged 35 to 49 with alopecia areata. Some clones in this sample may be carry-over from other donors' samples. The specimen comprised whole blood, sampled in connection with sensitization to the hapten diphenylcyclopropenone (DPC). CDR3 in DNA: TGTGCCAGCAGTGAAATGGACCACACCGGGGAGCTGTTTTTT. Its protein is CASSEMDHTGELFF.